This T cell receptor (beta chain) appears in the sequencing data of a study of T cell changes during pregnancy in multiple sclerosis. CDR1 KGHSH and CDR2 LQKENI come from the germline V gene. This CDR3 comprises 14 residues. With V trimmed by 4 bases and J by 6 bases, 6 bases remained unmatched. The data were produced by immunoSEQ multiplex PCR, yet TCRdb's version contains in-frame clones alone and is incomplete. The table lists about 120,000 clones, around 93% of them singletons. Source: peripheral blood, taken before pregnancy. The sequence was collected from a female donor with multiple sclerosis, enrolled in a pregnancy study. The chain links TRBV18 to TRBJ1-1; TRBD1 agrees at 9 bases. The CDR3 loop reads CASSRTGGRAEAFF. The CDR3 nucleotides read TGTGCCAGCTCACGTACAGGGGGCAGAGCTGAAGCTTTCTTT.